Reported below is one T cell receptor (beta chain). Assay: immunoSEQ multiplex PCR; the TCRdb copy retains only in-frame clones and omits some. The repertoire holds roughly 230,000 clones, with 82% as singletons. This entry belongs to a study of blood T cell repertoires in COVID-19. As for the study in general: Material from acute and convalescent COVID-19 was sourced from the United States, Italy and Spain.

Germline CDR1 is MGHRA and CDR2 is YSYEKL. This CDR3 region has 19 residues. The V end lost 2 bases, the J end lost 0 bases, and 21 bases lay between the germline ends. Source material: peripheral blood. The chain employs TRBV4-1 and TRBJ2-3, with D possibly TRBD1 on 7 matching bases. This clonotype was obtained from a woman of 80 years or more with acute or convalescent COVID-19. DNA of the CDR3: TGCGCCAGCAGCCAAAGGGGGGACAGACACTCTACTAGCACAGATACGCAGTATTTT. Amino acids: CASSQRGDRHSTSTDTQYF.